This TCR beta chain was recorded in a study of blood T cell repertoires in COVID-19. Study summary: The study drew acute and convalescent COVID-19 samples from the United States, Italy and Spain.

The V gene's germline CDR1 is LNHDA and CDR2 SQIVND (reference sequence). This CDR3 contains 16 residues. V lost 4 bases, J lost 0 bases, and 6 bases stayed unmatched. Generated by immunoSEQ multiplex PCR, the TCRdb table keeps only in-frame clones and is missing some. This table has 35,000 to 50,000 clones, around 83% appearing once. The receptor was derived from an older woman in a cohort sampled during active COVID-19. The sample comprised peripheral blood. The chain employs TRBV19 and TRBJ2-3; TRBD1 matches 8 bases. CDR3: CASSNYGQGSTDTQYF. The CDR3 DNA follows: TGTGCCAGTAGTAATTACGGACAGGGTAGCACAGATACGCAGTATTTT. Drawing the rest from reference TRBV19 and TRBJ2-3, the complete variable domain is DGGITQSPKYLFRKEGQNVTLSCEQNLNHDAMYWYRQDPGQGLRLIYYSQIVNDFQKGDIAEGYSVSREKKESFPLTVTSAQKNPTAFYLCASSNYGQGSTDTQYFGPGTRLTVL.